The 16 T cell receptor beta chains reported below all come from one sample, sequenced in a study of blood T cell repertoires in COVID-19. The assay was immunoSEQ multiplex PCR, and TCRdb's table has in-frame clones only and misses some. The sample yields about 140,000 clones, 80% to 85% seen once. The specimen sequenced was PBMCs or T cells enriched from blood (not recorded which). These receptor sequences come from a man between 65 and 85 years old who had been exposed to COVID-19.

This chain links TRBV19 with TRBJ2-7; TRBD2 aligns across 10 bases. CDR1 is LNHDA, CDR2 SQIVND, per germline (reference sequence). With 4 bases clipped from V and 6 bases from J, the junction kept 12 bases outside the gene matches. CDR3 size: 16 residues. The CDR3 nucleotides are TGTGCCAGTAGTAGTAACCTAGCGGGAGTATCGGGCGAGCAGTACTTC. Its translation is CASSSNLAGVSGEQYF. Full variable domain (missing parts from reference TRBV19 and TRBJ2-7): DGGITQSPKYLFRKEGQNVTLSCEQNLNHDAMYWYRQDPGQGLRLIYYSQIVNDFQKGDIAEGYSVSREKKESFPLTVTSAQKNPTAFYLCASSSNLAGVSGEQYFGPGTRLTVT.

This rearrangement joins TRBV7-8 to TRBJ1-1; D may be TRBD1 (6 bases). The germline V and J ends were trimmed by 5 bases and 4 bases, with 17 bases remaining between them. This CDR3 is 15 amino acids long. Germline values: CDR1 SGHVS, CDR2 FQNEAQ. The DNA for the CDR3 is TGTGCCAGCAGCGCGGACAGCGCTGGATTCACTGAAGCTTTCTTT. Translation: CASSADSAGFTEAFF.

CDR3 coding DNA: TGTGCCAGTAGTATACCGGGGAACATTCAGTACTTC. Encoded protein: CASSIPGNIQYF. The V call is TRBV19, the J call TRBJ2-4; a possible D gene is TRBD2 (5 bases). Germline assignment: CDR1 LNHDA and CDR2 SQIVND (reference sequence). The CDR3 consists of 12 residues. The germline V and J ends were trimmed by 2 bases and 7 bases, with 6 bases remaining between them.

The chain has TRBV4-3 and TRBJ1-6; a possible D gene is TRBD1 (5 bases). The CDR3 totals 17 residues. Germline V gene lookup returns CDR1 LGHNA and CDR2 YSLEER. Trimming shortened V by 0 bases and J by 7 bases, and 16 bases separated the two germline ends. CDR3 residues: CASSQDRKAGGNSPLHF. CDR3 nucleotides: TGCGCCAGCAGCCAAGATCGTAAAGCCGGGGGAAATTCACCCCTCCACTTT.

This clone was seen a handful of times. V and J are TRBV28 and TRBJ1-4; D perhaps matches TRBD1 (6 bases). With 5 bases removed from V and 0 bases from J, the gap between germline ends came to 10 bases. CDR3 length: 15 amino acids. Germline CDR1 MDHEN, CDR2 SYDVKM. The CDR3 nucleotides read TGTGCCAGCAGTACCGGGACAACAACTAATGAAAAACTGTTTTTT. The encoded protein is CASSTGTTTNEKLFF.

The rearrangement uses TRBV19 and TRBJ1-5, with no clear D. With 6 bases removed from V and 9 bases from J, the gap between germline ends came to 15 bases. CDR3 length equals 13 residues. The germline gives CDR1 LNHDA, CDR2 SQIVND (reference sequence). The CDR3 region has the DNA TGTGCCAGTAGCCGGGGAGGGTCGGGGCCCCAGCATTTT. This encodes CASSRGGSGPQHF.

This clone was observed a single time. The genes are TRBV12-3 or TRBV12-4 and TRBJ1-2; D is uncertain. This CDR3 region has 13 residues. Deletions cut 6 bases from V and 8 bases from J, with 16 bases between. CDR3 protein: CASRLKPGRGYTF. Here the CDR3 DNA reads TGTGCCAGCAGGCTAAAGCCGGGGAGGGGCTACACCTTC.

The V and J genes are TRBV3-1 (or the pseudogene TRBV3-2) and TRBJ1-2; no definite D call. Germline lookup yields CDR1 LGHDT and CDR2 YNNKEL (reference sequence). Trimming pared 5 bases from V and 8 bases from J, leaving 15 bases between. This CDR3 spans 13 amino acids. CDR3 loop: CASSVLGLAGYTF. CDR3 bases: TGTGCCAGCAGCGTATTAGGATTAGCGGGCTACACCTTC.

The V gene is TRBV6-5, the J gene TRBJ1-2; possibly TRBD1 for D (5 bases). Trimming took off 5 bases at V and 6 bases at J, with 16 bases between the two ends. The CDR3 spans 14 residues. Germline assignment: CDR1 MNHEY and CDR2 SVGAGI. The DNA of the CDR3 is TGTGCCAGCAGTCGGGGGACCTCCTTCGATGGCTACACCTTC. Encoded protein: CASSRGTSFDGYTF.

The chain couples TRBV29-1 to TRBJ2-1; TRBD1 is a possible D gene (6 bases). CDR1 and CDR2 from the germline V gene are SQVTM and ANQGSEA. CDR3 length equals 14 residues. V was clipped by 7 bases and J by 7 bases, with 20 bases between them. The CDR3 bases are TGCAGCGCCATGGACAGTGAGGGAATAAATGAGCAGTTCTTC. This translates into CSAMDSEGINEQFF.

CDR3 in DNA: TGCGCCAGCAGCTTGGACACCCCCGGGACAGGGGTAAATTGGTTCTTC. Translation gives CASSLDTPGTGVNWFF. The V call is TRBV5-1, the J call TRBJ2-1; 10 nucleotides match TRBD1. Germline V gene lookup returns CDR1 SGHRS and CDR2 YFSETQ. The CDR3 spans 16 residues. V shed 0 bases, J shed 15 bases, and the junction held 15 bases outside the gene matches.

The V gene is TRBV29-1, the J gene TRBJ2-7; 8 bases fit TRBD1. The V gene's germline CDR1 is SQVTM and CDR2 ANQGSEA. There are 13 residues in the CDR3. V dropped 8 bases and J dropped 6; count of bases not matched to a gene: 12. CDR3 in amino acids: CSFTRTGTSEQYF. In DNA, the CDR3 is TGCAGCTTTACCAGGACAGGGACCAGCGAGCAGTACTTC.

V and J are TRBV19 and TRBJ1-2, with unresolved D. Trimming stripped 9 bases from V and 4 bases from J, with 12 bases between. Germline-derived CDR1 and CDR2 are LNHDA and SQIVND (reference sequence). The CDR3 is 12 residues long. The CDR3 DNA follows: TGTGCCAGCCGAGAGGGAGTCTATGGCTACACCTTC. Protein: CASREGVYGYTF.

The V and J genes are TRBV5-1 and TRBJ2-5, with 8 nucleotides matching TRBD1. The germline gives CDR1 SGHRS, CDR2 YFSETQ. The CDR3 is made up of 16 amino acids. The J segment lost 4 bases and the V segment lost 1 base, leaving 9 bases of the junction unmatched. The CDR3 coding sequence is TGCGCCAGCAGCTTGACACTGGACAGGGTCGGAGAGACCCAGTACTTC. Protein product: CASSLTLDRVGETQYF.

The chain carries TRBV29-1 and TRBJ1-2; no clear D. The length of the CDR3 is 14 residues. Germline V gene data show CDR1 as SQVTM and CDR2 as ANQGSEA. Trimming removed 0 bases at V and 5 bases at J, with 13 bases between. The CDR3 DNA sequence: TGCAGCGTTGAAGACATAACCCGTAGTTATGGCTACACCTTC. It is translated as CSVEDITRSYGYTF.

This rearrangement joins TRBV7-8 to TRBJ2-1; a possible D gene is TRBD1 (5 bases). V gave up 3 bases and J gave up 5 bases, with 11 bases separating them. The CDR3 runs to 14 residues. CDR1 and CDR2 from the germline V gene are SGHVS and FQNEAQ. DNA for the CDR3: TGTGCCAGCAGCTTGCTTCAGGGTAACAATGAGCAGTTCTTC. This gives the protein CASSLLQGNNEQFF.